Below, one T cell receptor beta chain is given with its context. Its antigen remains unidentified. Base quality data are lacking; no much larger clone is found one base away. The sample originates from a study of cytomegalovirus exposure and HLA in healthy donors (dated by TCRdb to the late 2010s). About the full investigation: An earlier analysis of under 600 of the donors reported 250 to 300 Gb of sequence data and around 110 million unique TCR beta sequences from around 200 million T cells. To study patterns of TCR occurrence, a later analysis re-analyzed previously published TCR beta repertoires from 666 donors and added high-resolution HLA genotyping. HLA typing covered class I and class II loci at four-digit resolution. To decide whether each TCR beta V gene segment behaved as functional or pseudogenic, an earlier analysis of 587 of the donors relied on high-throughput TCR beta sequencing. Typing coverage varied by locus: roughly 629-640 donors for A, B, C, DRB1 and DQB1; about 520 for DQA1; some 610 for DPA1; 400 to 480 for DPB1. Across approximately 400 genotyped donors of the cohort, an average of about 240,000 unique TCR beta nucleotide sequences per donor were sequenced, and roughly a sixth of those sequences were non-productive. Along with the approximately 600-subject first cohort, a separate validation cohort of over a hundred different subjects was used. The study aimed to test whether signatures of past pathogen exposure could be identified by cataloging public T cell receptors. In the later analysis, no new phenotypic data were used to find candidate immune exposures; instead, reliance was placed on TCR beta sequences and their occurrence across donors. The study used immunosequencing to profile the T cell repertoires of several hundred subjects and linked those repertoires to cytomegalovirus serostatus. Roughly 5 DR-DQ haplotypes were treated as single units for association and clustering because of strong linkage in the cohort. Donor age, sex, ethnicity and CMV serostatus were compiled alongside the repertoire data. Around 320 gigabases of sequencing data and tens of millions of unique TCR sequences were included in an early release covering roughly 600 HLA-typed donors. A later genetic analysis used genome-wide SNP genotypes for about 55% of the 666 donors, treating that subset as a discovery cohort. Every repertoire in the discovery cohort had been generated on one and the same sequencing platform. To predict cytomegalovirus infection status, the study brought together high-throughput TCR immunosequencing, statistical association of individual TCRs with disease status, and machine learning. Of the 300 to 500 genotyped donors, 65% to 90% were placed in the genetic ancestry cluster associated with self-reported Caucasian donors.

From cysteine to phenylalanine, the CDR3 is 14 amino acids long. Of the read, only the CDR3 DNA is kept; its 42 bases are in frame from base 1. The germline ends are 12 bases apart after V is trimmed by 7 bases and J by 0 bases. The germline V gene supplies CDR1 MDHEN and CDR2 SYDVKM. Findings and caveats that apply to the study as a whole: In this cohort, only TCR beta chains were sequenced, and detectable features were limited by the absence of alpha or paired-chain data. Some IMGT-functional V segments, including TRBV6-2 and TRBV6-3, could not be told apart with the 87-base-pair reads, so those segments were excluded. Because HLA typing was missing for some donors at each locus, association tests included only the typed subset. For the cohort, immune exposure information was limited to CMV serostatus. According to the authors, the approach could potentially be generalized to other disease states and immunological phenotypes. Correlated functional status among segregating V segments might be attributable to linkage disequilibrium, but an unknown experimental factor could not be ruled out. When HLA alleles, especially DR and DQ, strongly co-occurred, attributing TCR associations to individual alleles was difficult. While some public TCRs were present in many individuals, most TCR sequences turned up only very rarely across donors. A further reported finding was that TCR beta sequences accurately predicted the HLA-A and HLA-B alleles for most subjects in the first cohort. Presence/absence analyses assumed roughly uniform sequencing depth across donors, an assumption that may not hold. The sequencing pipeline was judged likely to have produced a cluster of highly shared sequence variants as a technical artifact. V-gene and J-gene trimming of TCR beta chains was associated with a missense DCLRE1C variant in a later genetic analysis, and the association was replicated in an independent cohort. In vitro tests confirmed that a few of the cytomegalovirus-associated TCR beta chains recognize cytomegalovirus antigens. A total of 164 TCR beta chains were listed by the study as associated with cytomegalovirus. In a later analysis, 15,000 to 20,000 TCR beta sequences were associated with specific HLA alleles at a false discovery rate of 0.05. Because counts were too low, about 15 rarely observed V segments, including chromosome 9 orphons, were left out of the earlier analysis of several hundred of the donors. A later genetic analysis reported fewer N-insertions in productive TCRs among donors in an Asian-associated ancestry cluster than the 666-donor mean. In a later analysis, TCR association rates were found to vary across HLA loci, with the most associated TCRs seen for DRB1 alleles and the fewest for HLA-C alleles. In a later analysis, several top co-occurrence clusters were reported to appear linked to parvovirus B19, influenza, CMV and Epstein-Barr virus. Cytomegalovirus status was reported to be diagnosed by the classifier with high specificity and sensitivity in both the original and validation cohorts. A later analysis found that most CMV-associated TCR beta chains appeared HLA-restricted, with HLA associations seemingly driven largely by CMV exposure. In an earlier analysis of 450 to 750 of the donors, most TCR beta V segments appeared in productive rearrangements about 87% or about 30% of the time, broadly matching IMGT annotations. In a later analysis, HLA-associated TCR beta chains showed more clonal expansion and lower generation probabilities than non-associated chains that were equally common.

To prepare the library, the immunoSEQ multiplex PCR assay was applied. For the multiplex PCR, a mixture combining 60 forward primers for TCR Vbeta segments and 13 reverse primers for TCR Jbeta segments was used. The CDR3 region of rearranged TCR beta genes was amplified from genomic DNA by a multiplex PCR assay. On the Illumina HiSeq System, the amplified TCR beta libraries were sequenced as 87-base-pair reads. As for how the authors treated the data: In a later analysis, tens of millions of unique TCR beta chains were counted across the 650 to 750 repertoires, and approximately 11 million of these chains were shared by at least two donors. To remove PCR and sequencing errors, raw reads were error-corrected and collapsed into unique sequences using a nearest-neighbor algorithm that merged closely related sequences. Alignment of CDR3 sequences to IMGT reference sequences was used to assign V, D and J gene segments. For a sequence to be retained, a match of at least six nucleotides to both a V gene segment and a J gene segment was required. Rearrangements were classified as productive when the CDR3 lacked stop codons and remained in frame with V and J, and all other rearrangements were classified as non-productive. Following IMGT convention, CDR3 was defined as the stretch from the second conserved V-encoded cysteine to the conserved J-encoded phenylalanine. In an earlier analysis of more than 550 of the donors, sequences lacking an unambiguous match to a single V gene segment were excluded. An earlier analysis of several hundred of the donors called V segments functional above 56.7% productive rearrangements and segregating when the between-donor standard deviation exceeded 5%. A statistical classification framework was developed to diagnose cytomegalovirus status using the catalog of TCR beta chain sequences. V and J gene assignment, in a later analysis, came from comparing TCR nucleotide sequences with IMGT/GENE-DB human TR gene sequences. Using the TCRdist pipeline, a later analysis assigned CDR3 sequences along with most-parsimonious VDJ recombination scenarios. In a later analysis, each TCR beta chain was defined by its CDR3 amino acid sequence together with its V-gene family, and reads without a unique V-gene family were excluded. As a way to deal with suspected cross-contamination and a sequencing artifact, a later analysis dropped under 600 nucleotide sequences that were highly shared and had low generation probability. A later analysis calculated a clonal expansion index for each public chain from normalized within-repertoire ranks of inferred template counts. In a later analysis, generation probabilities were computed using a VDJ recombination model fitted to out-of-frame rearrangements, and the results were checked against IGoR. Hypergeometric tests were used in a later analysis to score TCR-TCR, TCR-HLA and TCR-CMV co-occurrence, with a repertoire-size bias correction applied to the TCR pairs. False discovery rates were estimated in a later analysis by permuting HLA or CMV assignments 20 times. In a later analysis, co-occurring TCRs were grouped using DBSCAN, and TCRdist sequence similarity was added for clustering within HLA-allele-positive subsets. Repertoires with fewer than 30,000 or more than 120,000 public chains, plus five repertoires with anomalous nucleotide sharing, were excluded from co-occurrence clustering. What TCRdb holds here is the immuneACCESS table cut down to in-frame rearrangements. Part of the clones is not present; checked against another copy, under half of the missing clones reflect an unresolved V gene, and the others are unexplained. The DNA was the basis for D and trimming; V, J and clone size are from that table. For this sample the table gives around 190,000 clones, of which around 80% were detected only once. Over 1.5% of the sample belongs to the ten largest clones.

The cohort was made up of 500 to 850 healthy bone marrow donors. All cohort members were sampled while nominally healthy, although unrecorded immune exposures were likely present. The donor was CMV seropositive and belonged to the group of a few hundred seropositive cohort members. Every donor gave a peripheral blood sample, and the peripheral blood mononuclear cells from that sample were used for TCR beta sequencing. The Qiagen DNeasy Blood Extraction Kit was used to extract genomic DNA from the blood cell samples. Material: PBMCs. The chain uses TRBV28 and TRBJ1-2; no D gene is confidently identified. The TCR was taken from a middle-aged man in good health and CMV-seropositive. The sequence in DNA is TGTGCCAGCAACCCTGCGGGCCCTAACTATGGCTACACCTTC. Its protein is CASNPAGPNYGYTF.